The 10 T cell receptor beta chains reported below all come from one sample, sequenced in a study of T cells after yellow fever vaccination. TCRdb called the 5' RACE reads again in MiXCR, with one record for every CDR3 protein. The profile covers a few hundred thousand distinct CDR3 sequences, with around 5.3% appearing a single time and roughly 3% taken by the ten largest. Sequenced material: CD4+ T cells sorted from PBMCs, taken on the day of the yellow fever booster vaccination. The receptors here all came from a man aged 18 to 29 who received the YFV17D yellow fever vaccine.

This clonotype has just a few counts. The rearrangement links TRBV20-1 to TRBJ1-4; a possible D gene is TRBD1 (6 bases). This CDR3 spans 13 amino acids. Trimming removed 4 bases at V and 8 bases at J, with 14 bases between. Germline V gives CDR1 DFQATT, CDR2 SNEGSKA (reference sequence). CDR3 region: CSATRRGVEKLFF. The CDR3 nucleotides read TGCAGTGCTACCCGGAGGGGGGTGGAAAAACTGTTTTTT.

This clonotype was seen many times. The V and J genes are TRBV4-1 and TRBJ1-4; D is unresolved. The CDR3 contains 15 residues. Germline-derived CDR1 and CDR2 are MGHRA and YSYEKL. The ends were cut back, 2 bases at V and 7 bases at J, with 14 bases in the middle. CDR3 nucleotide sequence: TGCGCCAGCAGCCAAACTCGGGCCGAGGGTGAAAAACTGTTTTTT. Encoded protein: CASSQTRAEGEKLFF.

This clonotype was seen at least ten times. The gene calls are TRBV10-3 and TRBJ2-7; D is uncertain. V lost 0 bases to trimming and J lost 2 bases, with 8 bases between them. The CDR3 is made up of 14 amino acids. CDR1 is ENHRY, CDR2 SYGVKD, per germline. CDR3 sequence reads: CAISESLDAYEQYV. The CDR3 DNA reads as TGTGCCATCAGTGAGTCGTTGGACGCCTACGAGCAGTACGTC.

Written as DNA, the CDR3 is TGTGCCAGCTCACCACCTGAACAGACTGGAACCCAGTACTTC. Translating gives CASSPPEQTGTQYF. V is TRBV18 and J is TRBJ2-5; no clear D. This CDR3 is built from 14 residues. The ends were cut back, 0 bases at V and 8 bases at J, with 13 bases in the middle. Looked up from germline, CDR1 is KGHSH and CDR2 is LQKENI.

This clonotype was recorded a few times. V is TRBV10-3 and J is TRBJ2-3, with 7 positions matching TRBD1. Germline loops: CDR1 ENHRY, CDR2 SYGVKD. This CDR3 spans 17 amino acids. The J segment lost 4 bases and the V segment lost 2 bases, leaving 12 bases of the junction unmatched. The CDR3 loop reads CAISELGGIGSADTQYF. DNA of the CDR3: TGTGCCATCAGTGAGCTAGGGGGCATCGGGTCGGCAGATACGCAGTATTTT.

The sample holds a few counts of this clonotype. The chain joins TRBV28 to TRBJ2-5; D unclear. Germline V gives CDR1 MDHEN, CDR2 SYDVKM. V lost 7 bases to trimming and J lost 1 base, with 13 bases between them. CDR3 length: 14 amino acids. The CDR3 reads CASNPAGVQETQYF. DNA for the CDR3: TGTGCCAGCAACCCCGCCGGAGTCCAAGAGACCCAGTACTTC.

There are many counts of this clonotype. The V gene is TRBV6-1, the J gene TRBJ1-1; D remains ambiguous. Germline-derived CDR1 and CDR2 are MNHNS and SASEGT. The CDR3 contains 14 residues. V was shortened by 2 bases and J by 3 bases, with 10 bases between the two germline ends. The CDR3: CASSERGQDTEAFF. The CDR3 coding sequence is TGTGCCAGCAGTGAACGGGGTCAGGACACTGAAGCTTTCTTT.

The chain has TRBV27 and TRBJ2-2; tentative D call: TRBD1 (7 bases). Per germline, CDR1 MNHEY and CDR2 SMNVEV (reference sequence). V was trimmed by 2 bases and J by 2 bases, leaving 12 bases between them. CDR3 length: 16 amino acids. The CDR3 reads CASSLRRDSNTGELFF. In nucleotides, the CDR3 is TGTGCCAGCAGTTTAAGGCGGGACAGCAACACCGGGGAGCTGTTTTTT.

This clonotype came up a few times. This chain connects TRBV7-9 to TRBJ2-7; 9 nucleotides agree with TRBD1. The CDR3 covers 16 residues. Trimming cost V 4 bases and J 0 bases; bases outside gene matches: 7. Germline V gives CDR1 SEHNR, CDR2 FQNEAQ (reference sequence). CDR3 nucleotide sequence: TGTGCCAGCAGCTGGGGGACAGGGTTAGTCTCCTACGAGCAGTACTTC. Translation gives CASSWGTGLVSYEQYF. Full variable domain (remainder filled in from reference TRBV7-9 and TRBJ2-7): DTGVSQNPRHKITKRGQNVTFRCDPISEHNRLYWYRQTLGQGPEFLTYFQNEAQLEKSRLLSDRFSAERPKGSFSTLEIQRTEQGDSAMYLCASSWGTGLVSYEQYFGPGTRLTVT.

The CDR3, as DNA: TGTGCCAGCAGTTTTGCGGGGAGTAGAGCTTTCTTT. Translated: CASSFAGSRAFF. The chain recombines TRBV12-3 or TRBV12-4 with TRBJ1-1; D gene uncertain. The CDR3 has 12 amino acids. Trimming shortened V by 3 bases and J by 10 bases, and 12 bases separated the two germline ends.